This paragraph covers one T cell receptor (beta chain) sequence. Its cognate antigen is unknown. The data were taken from a study of shared clonotypes between healthy human individuals. The study, taken as a whole, reports: The study found roughly 5% of naive CD4 clonotypes shared across a few donors. Sampling covered blood only; tissue repertoires likely differ.

Naive CD8 isolation took CD45RO-negative cells positively selected for CCR7 and excluded terminally differentiated effector memory CD45RA+ cells. Method: immunoSEQ multiplex PCR; TCRdb's copy keeps in-frame clones and lacks some. The data hold about 870,000 clones, with almost 95% observed a single time. Sequencing used naive CD8+ T cells sorted from blood. This sequence was found in a man younger than 40 in good health.

Here the CDR3 reads CASSYRIAKDTQYF. As DNA, the CDR3 is TGTGCCAGCAGTTACCGGATAGCTAAAGATACGCAGTATTTT. This chain joins TRBV6-6 and TRBJ2-3, with D unresolved. V was pared by 2 bases and J by 5 bases, with 11 bases between. CDR3 length equals 14 residues. CDR1 is MNHNY and CDR2 is SVGAGI in the germline V gene (reference sequence).